One and the same sample provided the 11 T cell receptor beta chains below, sequenced in a study of blood T cell repertoires in COVID-19. Repertoires were generated with immunoSEQ multiplex PCR, while TCRdb's copy carries only in-frame clones and drops some. The sample includes more than 40,000 clones, around 87% seen only once; the top ten take approximately 15%. Sequenced sample: peripheral blood. These receptors were taken from a human donor in a cohort sampled during active COVID-19.

V gene TRBV5-4 combines with J gene TRBJ1-1, with 10 nucleotides matching TRBD1. Germline V gives CDR1 SGHNT, CDR2 YYREEE (reference sequence). CDR3 length equals 17 residues. Unmatched junction bases numbered 11, after V lost 5 bases and J lost 1 base. This CDR3 reads CASSLRQGARQNTEAFF. The CDR3 DNA sequence: TGTGCCAGCAGTCTCCGACAGGGGGCGCGTCAGAACACTGAAGCTTTCTTT.

This rearrangement joins TRBV2 to TRBJ2-7, with 11 bases matching TRBD2. Germline assignment: CDR1 SNHLY and CDR2 FYNNEI. The CDR3 sequence is 16 residues long. The trim removed 2 bases at V and 2 bases at J, leaving 5 bases unmatched. This CDR3 reads CASSEMTSGNPYEQYF. The DNA for the CDR3 is TGTGCCAGCAGTGAAATGACTAGCGGGAACCCCTACGAGCAGTACTTC.

The V gene is TRBV9, the J gene TRBJ1-2; 8 bases are a match to TRBD1. The trim removed 3 bases at V and 4 bases at J, leaving 5 bases unmatched. CDR1 and CDR2 (germline): SGDLS, YYNGEE. This CDR3 comprises 14 residues. The DNA for the CDR3 is TGTGCCAGCAGCGACCGGGACAGGCTCTATGGCTACACCTTC. As protein: CASSDRDRLYGYTF. Full variable domain (rest looked up from reference TRBV9 and TRBJ1-2): DSGVTQTPKHLITATGQRVTLRCSPRSGDLSVYWYQQSLDQGLQFLIQYYNGEERAKGNILERFSAQQFPDLHSELNLSSLELGDSALYFCASSDRDRLYGYTFGSGTRLTVV.

The genes are TRBV3-1 (or the pseudogene TRBV3-2) and TRBJ2-4; D perhaps matches TRBD1 (5 bases). V lost 4 bases, J lost 5 bases, and 9 bases lay in between. CDR3 length equals 13 residues. CDR1 LGHDT and CDR2 YNNKEL come from the germline V gene (reference sequence). The CDR3 is CASSRPTENIQYF. The CDR3 DNA is TGTGCCAGCAGCCGACCGACAGAAAACATTCAGTACTTC.

This clone was found once. The chain uses TRBV30 and TRBJ2-7, with unresolved D. CDR1 GTSNPN and CDR2 SVGIG come from the germline V gene (reference sequence). The CDR3 extends over 11 amino acids. The ends were cut back, 7 bases at V and 4 bases at J, with 11 bases in the middle. The CDR3 sequence: CAYAVGYEQYF. CDR3 bases: TGTGCCTACGCGGTGGGTTACGAGCAGTACTTC.

The rearrangement joins TRBV2 to TRBJ2-7; D is perhaps TRBD2 (6 bases). Trimming removed 7 bases at V and 3 bases at J, with 19 bases between. CDR1 is SNHLY, CDR2 FYNNEI, per germline. The CDR3 runs 15 residues. CDR3 region: CASTEGGSGVYEQYF. As DNA, the CDR3 is TGTGCCAGCACCGAAGGTGGTAGCGGAGTCTACGAGCAGTACTTC.

The chain has TRBV5-5 and TRBJ1-1; possible D gene TRBD1, 6 bases. The CDR3 consists of 15 residues. The germline V gene encodes CDR1 SGHKS and CDR2 YYEKEE (reference sequence). V dropped 3 bases and J dropped 1 base, with 13 bases sitting between them. For the CDR3, the DNA is TGTGCCAGCAGCTCCCTTCCGGGACAGAACACTGAAGCTTTCTTT. Encoded protein: CASSSLPGQNTEAFF.

The CDR3 loop is CASSEALRDRAQETQYF. Here the CDR3 DNA reads TGTGCCAGCAGTGAAGCGCTTCGAGACAGAGCCCAAGAGACCCAGTACTTC. The chain couples TRBV2 to TRBJ2-5; tentatively, D is TRBD1 (5 bases). The CDR3 spans 17 residues. V shed 0 bases and J shed 1 base, with 15 bases lying between them. The germline V gene encodes CDR1 SNHLY and CDR2 FYNNEI. Filled out from reference TRBV2 and TRBJ2-5, the complete variable domain reads EPEVTQTPSHQVTQMGQEVILRCVPISNHLYFYWYRQILGQKVEFLVSFYNNEISEKSEIFDDQFSVERPDGSNFTLKIRSTKLEDSAMYFCASSEALRDRAQETQYFGPGTRLLVL.

V and J are TRBV19 and TRBJ2-1, with 8 bases matching TRBD2. This CDR3 is 15 amino acids long. Germline CDR1 is LNHDA and CDR2 is SQIVND (reference sequence). J lost 3 bases, V lost 11 bases, and 12 bases had no gene match. The CDR3 region has the DNA TGTGCCTGCACCGACCGACTAGCGATCTACAATGAGCAGTTCTTC. Its translation is CACTDRLAIYNEQFF.

The chain's CDR3 is CASSFEGQPQHF. CDR3 coding DNA: TGTGCCAGCAGTTTCGAGGGTCAGCCCCAGCATTTT. The genes are TRBV5-4 and TRBJ1-5; D ambiguous. CDR3 size: 12 residues. Deletions cut 5 bases from V and 6 bases from J, with 9 bases between. Per germline, CDR1 SGHNT and CDR2 YYREEE (reference sequence).

The chain carries TRBV5-1 and TRBJ2-3; D may be TRBD2 (7 bases). V was clipped by 2 bases and J by 1 base, with 11 bases between them. The CDR3 totals 15 residues. Per the germline V gene, CDR1 is SGHRS and CDR2 is YFSETQ. The CDR3 here is CASSFGGRGTDTQYF. CDR3 coding DNA: TGCGCCAGCAGCTTCGGGGGGCGCGGCACAGATACGCAGTATTTT.